These 10 T cell receptor beta chains share one sample of origin, sequenced in a study of CD8 T cells in ankylosing spondylitis. TCRdb re-called the 5' RACE reads with MiXCR, one entry per CDR3 protein. This table has more than 250,000 distinct CDR3 sequences, 11% appearing once. The specimen was blood, either unsorted or a sorted T cell fraction (not recorded which). The receptor source for this set is a female donor with ankylosing spondylitis or in good health (not recorded which).

This clonotype was seen repeatedly, ten times or more. The gene calls are TRBV5-1 and TRBJ2-3; TRBD2 agrees at 8 bases. Germline V gives CDR1 SGHRS, CDR2 YFSETQ. The CDR3 is 14 amino acids. Trimming cost V 3 bases and J 4 bases; bases outside gene matches: 4. The CDR3 spells CASSSGTSADTQYF. The CDR3 coding sequence is TGCGCCAGCAGCTCCGGGACTAGTGCAGATACGCAGTATTTT.

The chain has TRBV7-2 and TRBJ2-3; 9 bases fit TRBD2. Germline V gene sequence: CDR1 SGHTA, CDR2 FQGNSA. V lost 1 base and J lost 6; bases outside the gene matches: 8. This CDR3 spans 16 amino acids. CDR3 residues: CASSLVLGLAGDTQYF. The CDR3 coding sequence is TGTGCCAGCAGCTTAGTTTTGGGACTAGCAGGTGATACGCAGTATTTT.

In regard to this clonotype: A much larger clonotype is one base distant, so this may be a read error. The CDR3 ends on some other residue instead of the conserved phenylalanine or tryptophan, so this is likely a read error. The J gene is TRBJ2-5, the V gene TRBV12-3 or TRBV12-4, with D maybe TRBD2 (7 bases). The CDR3 has 16 amino acids. The V gene lost 1 base and the J gene lost 2 bases, with 14 bases spanning the gap. As DNA, the CDR3 is TGTGCCAGCAGTTTAGAGGGGGGGCAATGGCAAGAGACCCAGTACCTC. Translated, it gives CASSLEGGQWQETQYL.

V and J are TRBV19 and TRBJ2-1; D not resolved. The CDR3 is 13 amino acids. Germline assignment: CDR1 LNHDA and CDR2 SQIVND (reference sequence). The V and J ends lost 7 bases and 5 bases respectively, with 12 bases between them. This CDR3 reads CASTSGGHNEQFF. For the CDR3, the DNA is TGTGCCAGTACTTCAGGCGGCCACAATGAGCAGTTCTTC.

There are a few counts of this clonotype. The chain recombines TRBV28 with TRBJ2-7; D gene unclear. Per germline, CDR1 MDHEN and CDR2 SYDVKM. The CDR3 totals 13 residues. The V gene lost 5 bases and the J gene lost 2 bases, with 10 bases spanning the gap. Here the CDR3 reads CASSHQSAYEQYF. DNA for the CDR3: TGTGCCAGCAGTCATCAAAGCGCCTACGAGCAGTACTTC.

The rearrangement joins TRBV14 to TRBJ1-2, with 9 nucleotides matching TRBD1. The germline gives CDR1 SGHDN, CDR2 FVKESK. The V and J ends lost 0 bases and 6 bases, in that order; junction bases with no gene match: 2. This CDR3 has 14 residues. CDR3 nucleotides: TGTGCCAGCAGCCAAGACGGGACAGGGAATGGCTACACCTTC. This codes for CASSQDGTGNGYTF. Full variable domain (rest looked up from reference TRBV14 and TRBJ1-2): EAGVTQFPSHSVIEKGQTVTLRCDPISGHDNLYWYRRVMGKEIKFLLHFVKESKQDESGMPNNRFLAERTGGTYSTLKVQPAELEDSGVYFCASSQDGTGNGYTFGSGTRLTVV.

The CDR3, as DNA: TGTGCCAGCAGTTACTCAGGTGGGAACTATGGCTACACCTTC. It translates to CASSYSGGNYGYTF. This chain joins TRBV6-5 and TRBJ1-2, with D uncertain. This CDR3 contains 14 residues. Trimming stripped 0 bases from V and 2 bases from J, with 7 bases between. The germline V gene has CDR1 MNHEY and CDR2 SVGAGI.

On this clonotype itself: This may come from a read error, since a much larger clone is one base off. This chain uses TRBV28 with TRBJ2-7, with 7 bases that match TRBD1. CDR1 is MDHEN and CDR2 is SYDVKM in the germline V gene. This CDR3 region has 15 residues. CDR3 sequence reads: CASSKGTGVIYEPYF. CDR3 sequence (DNA): TGTGCCAGCAGCAAGGGAACAGGGGTGATCTACGAGCCGTACTTC.

This clonotype was picked up many times. This sequence joins TRBV21-1 and TRBJ2-1; the table's TRBD2 call for D was not verified on the DNA. TRBV21-1 is labeled a pseudogene. This CDR3 spans 18 amino acids. The CDR3 DNA follows: TGTGCCAGCAGCAAAGCGCTGGCAGAGCGGGAGTTGATCCATGAGCAGTTCTTC. It codes for CASSKALAERELIHEQFF.

At least ten counts were recorded for this clonotype. This chain joins TRBV28 and TRBJ2-1; TRBD1 agrees at 9 bases. The CDR3 length is 13 residues. V was clipped by 6 bases and J by 8 bases; unmatched bases: 5. Per the germline V gene, CDR1 is MDHEN and CDR2 is SYDVKM. CDR3 sequence reads: CASRPGQGYEQFF. The DNA of the CDR3 is TGTGCCAGCAGGCCGGGACAGGGTTATGAGCAGTTCTTC.